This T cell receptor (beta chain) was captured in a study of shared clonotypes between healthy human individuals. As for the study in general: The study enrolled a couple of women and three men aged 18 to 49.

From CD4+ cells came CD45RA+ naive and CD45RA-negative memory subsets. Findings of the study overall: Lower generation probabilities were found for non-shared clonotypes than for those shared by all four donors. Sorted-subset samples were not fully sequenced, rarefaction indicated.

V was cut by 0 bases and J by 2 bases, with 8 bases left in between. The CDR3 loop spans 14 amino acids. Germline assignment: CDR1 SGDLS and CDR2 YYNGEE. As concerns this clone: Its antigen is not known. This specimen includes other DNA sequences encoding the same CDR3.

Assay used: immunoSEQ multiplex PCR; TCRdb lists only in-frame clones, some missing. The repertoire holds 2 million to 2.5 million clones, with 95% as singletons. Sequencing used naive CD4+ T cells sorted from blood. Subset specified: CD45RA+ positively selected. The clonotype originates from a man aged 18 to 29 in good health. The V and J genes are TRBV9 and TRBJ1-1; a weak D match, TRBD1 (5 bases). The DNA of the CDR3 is TGTGCCAGCAGCGTAGGTCAGGGCAACACTGAAGCTTTCTTT. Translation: CASSVGQGNTEAFF. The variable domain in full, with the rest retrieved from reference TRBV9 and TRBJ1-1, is DSGVTQTPKHLITATGQRVTLRCSPRSGDLSVYWYQQSLDQGLQFLIQYYNGEERAKGNILERFSAQQFPDLHSELNLSSLELGDSALYFCASSVGQGNTEAFFGQGTRLTVV.